The following is a T cell receptor (beta chain) sequence with its context. Per the germline V gene, CDR1 is MNHEY and CDR2 is SMNVEV (reference sequence). The CDR3 has 15 amino acids. Trimming at V came to 6 bases and at J to 9 bases, leaving 15 bases not matched to a gene. This entry belongs to a study of Graves' ophthalmopathy and Graves' hyperthyroidism. Study context: Investigators collected peripheral blood at initial diagnosis, before any treatment was given.

The TCR beta CDR3 regions underwent amplification from RNA transcripts. Second-round multiplex PCR followed a first-round RT-PCR using HTBI primers. MiXCR was run by TCRdb on the multiplex PCR reads, yielding one entry per CDR3 protein. This sample has 300,000 to 400,000 distinct CDR3 sequences, with roughly a sixth found just once. Patients were excluded if they had other autoimmune diseases or uncontrolled infections, and likewise if pregnancy or lactation applied. A volume of approximately 9.2 ml of fresh peripheral blood supplied the PBMCs. This clonotype was obtained from an adult man with Graves' ophthalmopathy. The sequenced material came from peripheral blood. V is TRBV27 and J is TRBJ2-7, with TRBD1 matching over 9 bases. CDR3 in DNA: TGTGCCAGCAGCCCTCCCCGGGACAGGGTTGGTTGGCAGTACTTC. Translating gives CASSPPRDRVGWQYF.